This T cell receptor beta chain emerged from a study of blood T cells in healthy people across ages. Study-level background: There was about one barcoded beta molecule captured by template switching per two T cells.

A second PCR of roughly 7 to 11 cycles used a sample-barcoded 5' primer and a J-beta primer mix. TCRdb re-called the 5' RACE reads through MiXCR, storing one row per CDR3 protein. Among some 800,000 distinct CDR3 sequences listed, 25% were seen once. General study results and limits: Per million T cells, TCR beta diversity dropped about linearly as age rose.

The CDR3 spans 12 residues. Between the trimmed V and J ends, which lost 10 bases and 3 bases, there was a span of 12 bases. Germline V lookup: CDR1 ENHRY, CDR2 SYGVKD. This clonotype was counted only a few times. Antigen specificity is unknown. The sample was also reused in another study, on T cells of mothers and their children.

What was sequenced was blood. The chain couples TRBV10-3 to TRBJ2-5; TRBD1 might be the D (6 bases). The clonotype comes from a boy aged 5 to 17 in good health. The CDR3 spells CATMDSKETQYF. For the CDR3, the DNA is TGTGCCACCATGGACAGCAAAGAGACCCAGTACTTC.